The T cell receptor (beta chain) described here comes from a study of T-cell reconstitution after alpha-beta-depleted transplantation in children. Broader study findings: From surviving recipient T cells and thymic progenitors came the high day-60 TCRbeta diversity observed in some patients. Diversity and T-cell counts at one year after transplant derived mostly from new T cells.

This clonotype was seen ten or more times. Its antigen is unidentified. A library of TCRbeta sequences, prepared with unique molecular identifiers, was generated. TCRdb called the PCR reads again in MiXCR, with one record for every CDR3 protein. Of about 870,000 distinct CDR3 sequences detected, less than 20% appear once; the ten largest clones hold 5%. With 0 bases removed from V and 0 bases from J, the gap between germline ends came to 12 bases. CDR3 length: 17 residues. Germline CDR1 is MGHRA and CDR2 is YSYEKL. The TCR sequence derives from a male patient younger than 18 who had a stem cell transplant for acute lymphoblastic leukemia, so the T cells may come from the graft donor. The sequenced sample was PBMCs, mostly from graft donor cells, obtained 360 days after TCRalphabeta/CD19-depleted stem cell transplant. The chain joins TRBV4-1 to TRBJ2-1; D call uncertain. CDR3 residues: CASSQDREVASYNEQFF. DNA of the CDR3: TGCGCCAGCAGCCAAGATAGGGAAGTGGCCTCCTACAATGAGCAGTTCTTC.